The clone carrying this T cell receptor (beta chain) occurred once. Its antigen is not known. These data originate in a study of cytomegalovirus exposure and HLA in healthy donors. A multiplex PCR was run with 60 Vbeta primers and 13 Jbeta primers. The data were produced by immunoSEQ multiplex PCR, yet TCRdb's version contains in-frame clones alone and is incomplete. The table has about 140,000 clones, over 60% seen once. V lost 4 bases, J lost 1 base, and 14 bases lay in between. The germline V gene has CDR1 SGHAT and CDR2 FQNNGV. This CDR3 comprises 17 residues. Study observations and caveats: Highly shared variants forming one cluster were likely a sequencing artifact. A later analysis, which compared TCR beta chains of equal frequency, found the HLA-associated ones more clonally expanded. Confirmation was obtained in vitro that a few CMV-associated chains are specific for CMV antigens.

The rearrangement joins TRBV11-2 to TRBJ1-6; D is perhaps TRBD1 (6 bases). The receptor was isolated from a woman in her fifties or sixties in good health and CMV-seronegative. The specimen was PBMCs. Here the CDR3 DNA reads TGTGCCAGCAGCTCGTATGGAAGGGGGTCCTATAATTCACCCCTCCACTTT. This translates into CASSSYGRGSYNSPLHF.